This T cell receptor beta chain was documented in a study of T cells in Graves' hyperthyroidism and ophthalmopathy. V was shortened by 0 bases and J by 3 bases, with 11 bases between the two germline ends. CDR1 and CDR2 from the germline V gene are LGHNA and YNFKEQ. This CDR3 spans 15 amino acids. Researchers amplified the TCR beta CDR3 regions from RNA transcripts. HTBI primers were the set used in a first-round RT-PCR of the TCR CDR3. TCRdb called the multiplex PCR reads again in MiXCR, with one record for every CDR3 protein. The sample gives roughly 520,000 distinct CDR3 sequences, approximately 25% of which show up once; about 11% is in the top ten.

The sequence was obtained from a woman between 25 and 40 years old with Graves' ophthalmopathy. Sequenced: blood. The chain recombines TRBV4-2 with TRBJ1-1; possible D gene TRBD1, 6 bases. CDR3 in DNA: TGTGCCAGCAGCCAAGATAACAGGGCGTACACTGAAGCTTTCTTT. Amino acid sequence: CASSQDNRAYTEAFF.